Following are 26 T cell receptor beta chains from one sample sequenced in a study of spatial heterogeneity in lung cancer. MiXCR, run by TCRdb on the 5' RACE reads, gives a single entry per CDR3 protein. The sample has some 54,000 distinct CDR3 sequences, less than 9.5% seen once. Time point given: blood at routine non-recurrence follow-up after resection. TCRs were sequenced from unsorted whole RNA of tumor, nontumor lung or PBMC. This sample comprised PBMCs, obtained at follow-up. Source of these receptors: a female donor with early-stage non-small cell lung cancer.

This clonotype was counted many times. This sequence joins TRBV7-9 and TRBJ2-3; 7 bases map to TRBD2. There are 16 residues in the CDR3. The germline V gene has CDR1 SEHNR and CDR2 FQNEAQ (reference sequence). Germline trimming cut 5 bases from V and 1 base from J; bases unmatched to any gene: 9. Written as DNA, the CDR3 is TGTGCCAGCAGCCAAGCGGGGCTAGCTGGCACAGATACGCAGTATTTT. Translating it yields CASSQAGLAGTDTQYF.

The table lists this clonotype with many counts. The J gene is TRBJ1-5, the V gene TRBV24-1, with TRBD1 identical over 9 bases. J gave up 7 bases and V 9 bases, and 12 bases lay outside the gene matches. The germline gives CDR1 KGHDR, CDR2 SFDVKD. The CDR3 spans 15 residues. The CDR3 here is CATSSGTGSSQPQHF. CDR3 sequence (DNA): TGTGCCACCTCGTCCGGGACAGGGTCCTCGCAGCCCCAGCATTTT.

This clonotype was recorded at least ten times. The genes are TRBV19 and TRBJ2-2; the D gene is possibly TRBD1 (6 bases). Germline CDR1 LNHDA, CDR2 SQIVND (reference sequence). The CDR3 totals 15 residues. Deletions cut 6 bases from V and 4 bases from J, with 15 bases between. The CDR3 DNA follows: TGTGCCAGTAGGCAGGGGAAATGGGCCACCGGGGAGCTGTTTTTT. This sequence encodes CASRQGKWATGELFF.

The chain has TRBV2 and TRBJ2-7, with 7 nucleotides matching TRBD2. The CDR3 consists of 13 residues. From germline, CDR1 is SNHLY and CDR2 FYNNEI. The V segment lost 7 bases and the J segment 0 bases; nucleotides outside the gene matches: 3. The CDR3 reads CASTSGGSYEQYF. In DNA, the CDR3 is TGTGCCAGCACCTCGGGGGGCTCCTACGAGCAGTACTTC.

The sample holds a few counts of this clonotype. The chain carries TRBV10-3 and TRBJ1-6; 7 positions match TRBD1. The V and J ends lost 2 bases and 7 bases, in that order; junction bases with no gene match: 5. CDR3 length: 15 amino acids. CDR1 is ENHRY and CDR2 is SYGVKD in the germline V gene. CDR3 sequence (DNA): TGTGCCATCAGTGAGGCCGGGACAGAAAATTCACCCCTCCACTTT. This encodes CAISEAGTENSPLHF.

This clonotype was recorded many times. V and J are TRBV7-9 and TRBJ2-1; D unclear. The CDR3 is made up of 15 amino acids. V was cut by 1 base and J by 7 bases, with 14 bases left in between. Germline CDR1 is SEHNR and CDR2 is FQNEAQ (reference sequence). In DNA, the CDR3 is TGTGCCAGCAGCTTAGGCGTCCTCCAGGTGAATGAGCAGTTCTTC. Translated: CASSLGVLQVNEQFF.

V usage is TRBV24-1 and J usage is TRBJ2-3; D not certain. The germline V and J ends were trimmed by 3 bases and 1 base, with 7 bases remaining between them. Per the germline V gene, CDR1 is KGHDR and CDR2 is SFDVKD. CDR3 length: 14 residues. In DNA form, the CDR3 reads TGTGCCACCAGTGATCGAGTTGGCACAGATACGCAGTATTTT. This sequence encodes CATSDRVGTDTQYF.

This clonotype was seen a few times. CDR3 nucleotides: TGTGCCAGCAGTTTAAGGGCTGGCGGGGGTACCTATGGCTACACCTTC. It yields the protein CASSLRAGGGTYGYTF. The chain recombines TRBV28 with TRBJ1-2, with D perhaps matching TRBD1 (5 bases). The CDR3 is 16 amino acids. Germline loops: CDR1 MDHEN, CDR2 SYDVKM. The V end lost 2 bases, the J end lost 4 bases, and 17 bases lay between the germline ends.

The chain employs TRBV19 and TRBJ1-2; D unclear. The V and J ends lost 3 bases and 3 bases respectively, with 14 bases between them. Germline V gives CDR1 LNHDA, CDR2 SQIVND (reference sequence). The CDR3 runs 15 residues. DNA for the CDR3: TGTGCCAGTAGTATGCCCAACCGGGCCGACTATGGCTACACCTTC. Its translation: CASSMPNRADYGYTF.

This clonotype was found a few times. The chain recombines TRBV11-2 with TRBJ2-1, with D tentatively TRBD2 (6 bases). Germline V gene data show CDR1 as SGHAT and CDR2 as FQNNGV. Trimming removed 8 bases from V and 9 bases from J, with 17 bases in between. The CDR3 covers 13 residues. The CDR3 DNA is TGTGCCAGCCGGGACTCCGTGGGGAGTGAGCAGTTCTTC. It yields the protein CASRDSVGSEQFF.

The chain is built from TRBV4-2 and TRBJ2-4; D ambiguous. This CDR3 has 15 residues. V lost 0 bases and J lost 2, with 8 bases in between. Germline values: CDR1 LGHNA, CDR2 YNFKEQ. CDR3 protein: CASSQDNGSKNIQYF. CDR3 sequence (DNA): TGTGCCAGCAGCCAAGATAACGGGTCCAAAAACATTCAGTACTTC.

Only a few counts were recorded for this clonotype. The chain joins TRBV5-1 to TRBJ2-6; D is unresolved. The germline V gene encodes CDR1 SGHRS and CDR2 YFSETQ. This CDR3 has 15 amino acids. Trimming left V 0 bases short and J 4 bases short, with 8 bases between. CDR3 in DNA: TGCGCCAGCAGCTTGGGGGCGACAGGGGCCAACGTCCTGACTTTC. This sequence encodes CASSLGATGANVLTF.

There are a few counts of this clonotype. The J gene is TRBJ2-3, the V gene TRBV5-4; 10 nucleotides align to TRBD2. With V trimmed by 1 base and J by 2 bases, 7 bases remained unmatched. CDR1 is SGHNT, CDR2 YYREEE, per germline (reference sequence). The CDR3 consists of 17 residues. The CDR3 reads CASSLKASGGPTDTQYF. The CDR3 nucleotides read TGTGCCAGCAGCTTGAAGGCTAGCGGGGGCCCCACAGATACGCAGTATTTT.

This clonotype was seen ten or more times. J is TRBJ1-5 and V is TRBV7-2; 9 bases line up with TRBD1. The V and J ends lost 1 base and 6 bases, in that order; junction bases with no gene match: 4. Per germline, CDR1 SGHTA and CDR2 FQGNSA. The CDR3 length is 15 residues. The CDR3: CASSLVGTGRQPQHF. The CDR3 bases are TGTGCCAGCAGCTTAGTAGGGACAGGGCGTCAGCCCCAGCATTTT.

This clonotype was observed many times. Here the CDR3 DNA reads TGTGCCAGCAACCCTCGTAGGACTAGCGGGGTGGTAGATACGCAGTATTTT. This gives the protein CASNPRRTSGVVDTQYF. The genes are TRBV7-2 and TRBJ2-3, with 12 bases lining up with TRBD2. V gave up 7 bases and J gave up 5 bases; unmatched junction bases: 13. Germline values: CDR1 SGHTA, CDR2 FQGNSA. The length of the CDR3 is 17 residues.

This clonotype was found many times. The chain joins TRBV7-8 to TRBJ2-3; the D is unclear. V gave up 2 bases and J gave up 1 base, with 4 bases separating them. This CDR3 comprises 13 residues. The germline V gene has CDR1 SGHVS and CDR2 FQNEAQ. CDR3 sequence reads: CASSLPGTDTQYF. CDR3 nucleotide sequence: TGTGCCAGCAGCTTACCCGGCACAGATACGCAGTATTTT.

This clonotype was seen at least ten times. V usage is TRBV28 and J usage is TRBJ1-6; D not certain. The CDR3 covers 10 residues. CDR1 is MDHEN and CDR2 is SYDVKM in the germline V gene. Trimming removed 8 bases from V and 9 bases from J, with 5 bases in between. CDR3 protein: CASPGSPLHF. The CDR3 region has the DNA TGTGCCAGCCCGGGTTCACCCCTCCACTTT.

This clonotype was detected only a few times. In nucleotides, the CDR3 is TGTGCCAGCAGCCCCCGCCCCACTAGCGGGGGGGTACACGAGCAGTTCTTC. It codes for CASSPRPTSGGVHEQFF. This rearrangement joins TRBV9 to TRBJ2-1; 13 bases map to TRBD2. The junction had 14 bases not matched to a gene; V was cut back by 4 bases and J by 10 bases. The CDR3 has 17 amino acids. CDR1 and CDR2 (germline): SGDLS, YYNGEE.

Written as DNA, the CDR3 is TGCAGCGTTGAGTTTCGGCAGGGATATGGCTACACCTTC. Translated, it gives CSVEFRQGYGYTF. This rearrangement joins TRBV29-1 to TRBJ1-2; weak D call: TRBD1 (5 bases). The CDR3 totals 13 residues. Between the trimmed V and J ends, which lost 3 bases and 5 bases, there was a span of 13 bases. The V gene's germline CDR1 is SQVTM and CDR2 ANQGSEA.

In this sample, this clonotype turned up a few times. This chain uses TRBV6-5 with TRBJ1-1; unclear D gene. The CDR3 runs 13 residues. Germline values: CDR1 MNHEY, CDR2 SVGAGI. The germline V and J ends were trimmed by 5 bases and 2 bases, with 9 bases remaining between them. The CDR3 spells CASSPTDNTEAFF. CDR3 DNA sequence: TGTGCCAGCAGTCCTACAGACAACACTGAAGCTTTCTTT.

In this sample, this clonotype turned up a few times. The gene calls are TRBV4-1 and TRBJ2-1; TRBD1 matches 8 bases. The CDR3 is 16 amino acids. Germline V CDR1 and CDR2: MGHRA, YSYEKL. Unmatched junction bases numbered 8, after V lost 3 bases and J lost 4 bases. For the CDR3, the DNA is TGCGCCAGCAGCCAGACGTCTGACAGGGGTTACAATGAGCAGTTCTTC. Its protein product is CASSQTSDRGYNEQFF.

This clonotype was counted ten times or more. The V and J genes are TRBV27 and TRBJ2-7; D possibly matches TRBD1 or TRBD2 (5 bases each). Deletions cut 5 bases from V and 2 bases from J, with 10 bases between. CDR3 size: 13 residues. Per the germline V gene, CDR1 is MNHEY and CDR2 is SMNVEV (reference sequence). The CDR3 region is CASSRDGAYEQYF. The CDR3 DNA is TGTGCCAGCAGTCGGGACGGTGCCTACGAGCAGTACTTC.

The CDR3 reads CSAAGTSGGADDTQYF. As DNA, the CDR3 is TGCAGTGCTGCCGGGACTAGCGGGGGGGCCGACGATACGCAGTATTTT. The chain carries TRBV20-1 and TRBJ2-3, with 16 bases aligning to TRBD2. The J segment lost 6 bases and the V segment lost 5 bases, leaving 8 bases of the junction unmatched. The CDR3 length is 16 residues. CDR1 DFQATT and CDR2 SNEGSKA come from the germline V gene (reference sequence).

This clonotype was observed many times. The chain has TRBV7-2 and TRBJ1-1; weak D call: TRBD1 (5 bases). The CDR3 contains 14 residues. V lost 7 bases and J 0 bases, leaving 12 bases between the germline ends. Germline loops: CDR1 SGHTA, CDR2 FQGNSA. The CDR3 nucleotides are TGTGCCAGCAACCTAGGGGACCTGAACACTGAAGCTTTCTTT. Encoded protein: CASNLGDLNTEAFF.

In DNA form, the CDR3 reads TGCAGTCCAGGGGAGAACAGGGGCGCTAACTATGGCTACACCTTC. This codes for CSPGENRGANYGYTF. The chain has TRBV20-1 and TRBJ1-2, with TRBD1 matching 7 bases. This CDR3 has 15 amino acids. The V and J ends lost 8 bases and 0 bases, in that order; junction bases with no gene match: 12. Germline CDR1 DFQATT, CDR2 SNEGSKA (reference sequence).

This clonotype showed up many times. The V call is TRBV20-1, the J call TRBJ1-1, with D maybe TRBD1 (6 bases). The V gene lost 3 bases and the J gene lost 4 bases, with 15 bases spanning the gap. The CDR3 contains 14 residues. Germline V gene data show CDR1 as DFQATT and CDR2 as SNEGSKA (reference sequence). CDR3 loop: CSARSGAGATEAFF. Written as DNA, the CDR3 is TGCAGTGCTAGGTCGGGGGCAGGGGCCACTGAAGCTTTCTTT.